The source of this T cell receptor beta chain is a study of blood T cell repertoires in COVID-19. TCRdb keeps only in-frame clones here, not all; method: immunoSEQ multiplex PCR. The sample consists of about 170,000 clones, approximately 87% of them appearing once. The CDR3 is 15 amino acids. The V end was cut by 1 base, the J end by 9 bases, with 13 bases between. Germline values: CDR1 SGHVS, CDR2 FNYEAQ. The V and J genes are TRBV7-6 and TRBJ1-6; D may be TRBD1 (5 bases). The receptor comes from a woman in her fifties or sixties who had recovered from COVID-19. Sequences were obtained from PBMCs or T cells enriched from blood (not recorded which). CDR3: CASSLGQGESSPLHF. The CDR3 DNA sequence: TGTGCCAGCAGCTTAGGGCAGGGCGAAAGTTCACCCCTCCACTTT.